This T cell receptor beta chain is from a study of T cell responses to AZD1222 COVID-19 vaccine. As to this clone: Its target is unknown.

Germline V lookup: CDR1 MGHRA, CDR2 YSYEKL. The CDR3 contains 16 residues. Trimming removed 0 bases from V and 3 bases from J, with 15 bases in between. The study's findings and limits: Spike-specific TCR repertoires showed rising breadth and depth after two AZD1222 doses.

Profiling relied on immunoSEQ multiplex PCR, and the TCRdb table lists in-frame clones only, not all of them. The sample lists about 120,000 clones; about 89% were seen once. The receptor comes from an adult in good health. This specimen consisted of peripheral blood, obtained on day 0 of AZD1222 vaccination. J is TRBJ2-7 and V is TRBV4-1, with D unresolved. CDR3 nucleotide sequence: TGCGCCAGCAGCCAAGACTATATGGCTTTGCGCTACGAGCAGTACTTC. It encodes CASSQDYMALRYEQYF.